This TCR beta chain appears in the sequencing data of a study of shared clonotypes between healthy human individuals. Terminally differentiated effector memory CD45RA+ cells were left out of the naive CD8 fraction, which was CD45RO-negative and positively selected for CCR7. Sequencing used immunoSEQ multiplex PCR; TCRdb keeps in-frame clones, though not all of them. The sample yields about 2.2 million clones, under 95% seen once. The source is a man between 18 and 29 years old in good health. Some clones in this sample may be carry-over from other donors' samples. The material sequenced was naive CD8+ T cells from PBMCs.

CDR3 in DNA: TGTGCCAGCAGTTACAGGAAACCTTACGAGCAGTACTTC. Translated: CASSYRKPYEQYF. The V call is TRBV6-6, the J call TRBJ2-7; D not resolved. The CDR3 totals 13 residues. Germline V gene lookup returns CDR1 MNHNY and CDR2 SVGAGI (reference sequence). The V gene lost 2 bases and the J gene lost 4 bases, with 9 bases spanning the gap.